The TCR beta chain under discussion was sequenced for a study of molecular identifiers for immune sequencing clone quantification. Between the trimmed V and J ends, which lost 2 bases and 4 bases, there was a span of 8 bases. CDR1 is MDHEN, CDR2 SYDVKM, per germline. The length of the CDR3 is 13 residues. This clonotype was counted ten times or more. TCRdb re-analysed the PCR reads in MiXCR, keeping a single row per CDR3 protein. The profile shows approximately 670,000 distinct CDR3 sequences, 15% to 20% of them singletons. The rearrangement joins TRBV28 to TRBJ1-1; unclear D gene. Material: naive CD8+ T cells from blood, with Jurkat cell RNA spiked in. The subset was: FACS-sorted CD8+CD4-CCR7+CD45RA+ naive T cells. The TCR originated in a human donor in good health. Some libraries in this study had Jurkat cell RNA spiked in. The DNA of the CDR3 is TGTGCCAGCAGTTTACCAGGCTCCACTGAAGCTTTCTTT. Protein: CASSLPGSTEAFF.